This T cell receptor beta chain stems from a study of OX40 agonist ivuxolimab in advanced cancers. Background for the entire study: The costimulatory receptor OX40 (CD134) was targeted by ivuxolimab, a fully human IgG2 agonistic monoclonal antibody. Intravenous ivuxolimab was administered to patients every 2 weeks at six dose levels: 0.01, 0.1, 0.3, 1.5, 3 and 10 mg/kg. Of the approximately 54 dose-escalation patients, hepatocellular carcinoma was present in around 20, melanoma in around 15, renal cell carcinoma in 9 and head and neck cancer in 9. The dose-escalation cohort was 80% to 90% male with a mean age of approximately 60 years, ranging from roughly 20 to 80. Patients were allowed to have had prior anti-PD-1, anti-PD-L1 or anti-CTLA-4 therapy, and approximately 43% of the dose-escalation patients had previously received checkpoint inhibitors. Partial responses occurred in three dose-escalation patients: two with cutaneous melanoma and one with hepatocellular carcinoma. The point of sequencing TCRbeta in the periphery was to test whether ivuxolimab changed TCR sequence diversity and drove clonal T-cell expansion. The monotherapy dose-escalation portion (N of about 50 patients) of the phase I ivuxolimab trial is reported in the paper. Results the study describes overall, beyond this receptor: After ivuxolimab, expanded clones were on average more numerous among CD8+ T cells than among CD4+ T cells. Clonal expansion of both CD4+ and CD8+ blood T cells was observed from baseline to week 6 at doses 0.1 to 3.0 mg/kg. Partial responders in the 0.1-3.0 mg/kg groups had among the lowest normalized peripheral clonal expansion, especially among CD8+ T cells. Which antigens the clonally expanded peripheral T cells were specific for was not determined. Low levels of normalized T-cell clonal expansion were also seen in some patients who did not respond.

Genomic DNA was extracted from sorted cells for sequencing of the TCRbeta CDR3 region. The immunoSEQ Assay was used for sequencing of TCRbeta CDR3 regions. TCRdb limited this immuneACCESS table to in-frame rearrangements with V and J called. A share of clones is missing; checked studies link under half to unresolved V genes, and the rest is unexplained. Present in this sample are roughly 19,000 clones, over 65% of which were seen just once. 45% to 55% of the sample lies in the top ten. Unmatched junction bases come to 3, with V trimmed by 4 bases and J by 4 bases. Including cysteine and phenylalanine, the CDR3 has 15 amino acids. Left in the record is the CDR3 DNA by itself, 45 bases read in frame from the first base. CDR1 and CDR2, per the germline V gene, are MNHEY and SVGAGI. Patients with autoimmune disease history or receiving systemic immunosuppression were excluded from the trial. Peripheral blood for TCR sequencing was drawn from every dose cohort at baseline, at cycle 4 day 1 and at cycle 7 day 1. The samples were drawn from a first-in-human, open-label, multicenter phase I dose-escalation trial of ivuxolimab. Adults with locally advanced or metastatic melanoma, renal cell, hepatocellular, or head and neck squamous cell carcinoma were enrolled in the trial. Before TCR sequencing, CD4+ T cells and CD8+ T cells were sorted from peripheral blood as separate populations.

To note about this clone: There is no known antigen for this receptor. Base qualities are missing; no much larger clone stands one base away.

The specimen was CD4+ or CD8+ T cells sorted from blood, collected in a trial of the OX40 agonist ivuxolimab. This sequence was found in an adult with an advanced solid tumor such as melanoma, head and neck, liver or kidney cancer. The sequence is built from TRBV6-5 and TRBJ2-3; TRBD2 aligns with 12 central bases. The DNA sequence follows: TGTGCCAGCAGTTTCCGGACTAGCGGGGCAGATACGCAGTATTTT. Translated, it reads CASSFRTSGADTQYF.